The 18 T cell receptor beta chains given below trace back to one sample, sequenced in a study of Ad26.COV2.S vaccination and SARS-CoV-2 variants. Treatment reported: roughly 20 received Ad26.COV2.S at low or high dose, single or two shots; 5 received placebo; per-sample allocation not given. Day 63 after the first vaccine or placebo injection was the time point for sampling. The repertoire was sequenced with immunoSEQ multiplex PCR; TCRdb's copy has only in-frame clones and lacks some. The table includes about 330,000 clones, roughly 90% detected once. This material consisted of peripheral blood, taken in a trial of Ad26.COV2.S vaccine versus placebo. Receptors originate from a person between 18 and 65 years old who received the Ad26.COV2.S COVID-19 vaccine or a placebo.

The chain couples TRBV5-4 to TRBJ2-3, with 10 bases identical to TRBD2. J lost 4 bases, V lost 4 bases, and 9 bases had no gene match. CDR1 and CDR2 (germline): SGHNT, YYREEE (reference sequence). The CDR3 extends over 16 amino acids. CDR3 sequence: CASSPRAGGPADTQYF. Written as DNA, the CDR3 is TGTGCCAGCAGCCCCCGAGCGGGAGGGCCCGCAGATACGCAGTATTTT.

The chain is built from TRBV5-5 and TRBJ1-1; no firm D call. Germline V gene sequence: CDR1 SGHKS, CDR2 YYEKEE (reference sequence). The V end lost 1 base, the J end lost 2 bases, and 6 bases lay between the germline ends. This CDR3 has 13 amino acids. The CDR3 DNA is TGTGCCAGCAGCTTGTTTGACAACACTGAAGCTTTCTTT. Protein: CASSLFDNTEAFF.

This clone was found once. The chain is built from TRBV6-5 and TRBJ2-7, with D possibly being TRBD1 or TRBD2 (5 bases each). Trimming left V 0 bases short and J 2 bases short, with 11 bases between. This CDR3 comprises 15 residues. From germline, CDR1 is MNHEY and CDR2 SVGAGI. For the CDR3, the DNA is TGTGCCAGCAGTTACTCGATCCAGGGACCCTACGAGCAGTACGTC. This translates into CASSYSIQGPYEQYV.

A single count supports this clone. In nucleotides, the CDR3 is TGTGCCAGCAGTAAATGGGGGGGAATCGAGCAGTACGTC. Encoded protein: CASSKWGGIEQYV. The chain joins TRBV27 to TRBJ2-7; 7 bases line up with TRBD2. The germline gives CDR1 MNHEY, CDR2 SMNVEV (reference sequence). This CDR3 comprises 13 residues. Trimming at V came to 5 bases and at J to 6 bases, leaving 7 bases not matched to a gene.

The chain combines TRBV10-3 with TRBJ2-4; D is undetermined. This CDR3 is built from 14 residues. V shed 5 bases and J shed 0 bases, with 8 bases lying between them. Germline V gene sequence: CDR1 ENHRY, CDR2 SYGVKD. Here the CDR3 DNA reads TGTGCCATCAGTAATCCGGAAGCCAAAAACATTCAGTACTTC. Protein product: CAISNPEAKNIQYF.

The chain has TRBV6-4 and TRBJ1-6; 10 positions match TRBD1. Germline values: CDR1 MRHNA, CDR2 SNTAGT. V dropped 3 bases and J dropped 10; count of bases not matched to a gene: 6. The CDR3 is 15 amino acids. The DNA for the CDR3 is TGTGCCAGCAGTGATGGGGGACAGGGGAGGTCACCCCTCCACTTT. Protein sequence: CASSDGGQGRSPLHF.

V and J are TRBV9 and TRBJ1-1, with a tentative D call TRBD1 (5 bases). The V gene lost 4 bases and the J gene lost 8 bases, with 15 bases spanning the gap. The length of the CDR3 is 13 residues. Germline-derived CDR1 and CDR2 are SGDLS and YYNGEE. In DNA, the CDR3 is TGTGCCAGCAGCTTAGGACAAGGAGGGGAAGCTTTCTTT. This sequence encodes CASSLGQGGEAFF.

The chain employs TRBV27 and TRBJ1-1; 7 bases align to TRBD1. V shed 2 bases and J 2 bases; nucleotides not matched to a gene: 20. There are 20 residues in the CDR3. Germline V CDR1 and CDR2: MNHEY, SMNVEV (reference sequence). In DNA form, the CDR3 reads TGTGCCAGCAGTTTACTCGGAGGGGGCGCACGGTTGGGTGATAACACTGAAGCTTTCTTT. It encodes CASSLLGGGARLGDNTEAFF.

This rearrangement joins TRBV28 to TRBJ2-7; 7 bases are a match to TRBD2. V was clipped by 2 bases and J by 0 bases; unmatched bases: 10. This CDR3 is 17 amino acids long. Germline V lookup: CDR1 MDHEN, CDR2 SYDVKM. The CDR3 DNA reads as TGTGCCAGCAGTTTAGTCCGGGGCGGGAGCGGCTCCTACGAGCAGTACGTC. Its translation: CASSLVRGGSGSYEQYV.

The chain joins TRBV3-1 (or the pseudogene TRBV3-2) to TRBJ1-1; no clear D gene. Germline V CDR1 and CDR2: LGHDT, YNNKEL (reference sequence). The CDR3 is 13 amino acids. V was cut by 4 bases and J by 4 bases, with 10 bases left in between. CDR3 nucleotides: TGTGCCAGCAGCCTAGGCGACCTCACTGAAGCTTTCTTT. Translated: CASSLGDLTEAFF.

Concerning this clone: Other DNA sequences in the same sample also yield this CDR3. This chain's CDR3 is CASSSDRGGTEAFF. The CDR3 nucleotides are TGTGCCAGCAGCTCGGACAGGGGGGGAACTGAAGCTTTCTTT. V usage is TRBV7-2 and J usage is TRBJ1-1; 10 nucleotides align to TRBD1. This CDR3 region has 14 residues. Trimming removed 4 bases from V and 5 bases from J; junction bases left unmatched: 4. CDR1 SGHTA and CDR2 FQGNSA come from the germline V gene.

This clone was observed a handful of times. The CDR3 DNA reads as TGTGCCAGCGGCTCCACAGGGAACTATGGCTACACCTTC. Its translation is CASGSTGNYGYTF. The V and J genes are TRBV2 and TRBJ1-2; a possible D gene is TRBD1 (6 bases). Trimming left V 8 bases short and J 2 bases short, with 12 bases between. The CDR3 runs to 13 residues. CDR1 is SNHLY and CDR2 is FYNNEI in the germline V gene.

The chain recombines TRBV9 with TRBJ1-3, with D tentatively TRBD1 (5 bases). The ends were cut back, 1 base at V and 2 bases at J, with 16 bases in the middle. The CDR3 totals 17 residues. From germline, CDR1 is SGDLS and CDR2 YYNGEE. This CDR3 reads CASSVQAGSVPGNTIYF. CDR3 nucleotides: TGTGCCAGCAGCGTACAGGCAGGGAGTGTTCCTGGAAACACCATATATTTT. The full variable domain, completed using reference TRBV9 and TRBJ1-3, is DSGVTQTPKHLITATGQRVTLRCSPRSGDLSVYWYQQSLDQGLQFLIQYYNGEERAKGNILERFSAQQFPDLHSELNLSSLELGDSALYFCASSVQAGSVPGNTIYFGEGSWLTVV.

This rearrangement joins TRBV19 to TRBJ2-3, with D perhaps matching TRBD1 or TRBD2 (6 bases each). The CDR3 length is 15 residues. The V and J ends lost 5 bases and 2 bases respectively, with 14 bases between them. Germline V lookup: CDR1 LNHDA, CDR2 SQIVND (reference sequence). In nucleotides, the CDR3 is TGTGCCAGTAGTTATCCGGGGGCAATCACAGATACGCAGTATTTT. It yields the protein CASSYPGAITDTQYF.

This chain links TRBV2 with TRBJ1-2; D not certain. The germline gives CDR1 SNHLY, CDR2 FYNNEI. V lost 10 bases and J lost 2, with 14 bases in between. The CDR3 totals 13 residues. The DNA for the CDR3 is TGTGCCAAGTCTCGGGCCTTGAACTATGGCTACACCTTC. Protein product: CAKSRALNYGYTF.

CDR3 residues: CASSFYNGGGTEAFF. The CDR3 coding sequence is TGCGCCAGCAGCTTTTACAACGGCGGGGGCACTGAAGCTTTCTTT. The chain uses TRBV5-1 and TRBJ1-1, with D maybe TRBD1 (5 bases). V lost 2 bases, J lost 4 bases, and 15 bases lay in between. The CDR3 is 15 residues long. Germline V gene sequence: CDR1 SGHRS, CDR2 YFSETQ.

The J gene is TRBJ1-1, the V gene TRBV6-5; tentative D call: TRBD1 (6 bases). V shed 0 bases and J shed 10 bases, with 18 bases lying between them. The CDR3 length is 15 residues. Germline V gene lookup returns CDR1 MNHEY and CDR2 SVGAGI. CDR3: CASSYSRWGDTSAFF. DNA of the CDR3: TGTGCCAGCAGTTACTCGAGGTGGGGGGACACGTCAGCTTTCTTT.

Here the CDR3 reads CAWSVRRLMNTEAFF. CDR3 DNA sequence: TGTGCCTGGAGTGTACGTAGATTGATGAACACTGAAGCTTTCTTT. This sequence joins TRBV30 and TRBJ1-1, with D uncertain. Trimming left V 0 bases short and J 0 bases short, with 11 bases between. The germline gives CDR1 GTSNPN, CDR2 SVGIG (reference sequence). This CDR3 comprises 15 residues.